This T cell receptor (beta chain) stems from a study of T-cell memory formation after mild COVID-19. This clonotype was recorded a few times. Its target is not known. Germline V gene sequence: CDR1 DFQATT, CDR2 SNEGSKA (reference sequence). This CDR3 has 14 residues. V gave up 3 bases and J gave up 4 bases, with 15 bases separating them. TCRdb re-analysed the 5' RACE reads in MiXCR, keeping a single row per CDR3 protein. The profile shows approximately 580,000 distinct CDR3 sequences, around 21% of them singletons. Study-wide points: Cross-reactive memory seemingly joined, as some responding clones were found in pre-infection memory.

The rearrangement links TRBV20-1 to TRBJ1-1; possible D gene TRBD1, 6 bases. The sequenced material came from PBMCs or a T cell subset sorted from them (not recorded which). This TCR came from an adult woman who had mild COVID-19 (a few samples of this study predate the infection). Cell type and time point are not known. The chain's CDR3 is CSASDQGMATEAFF. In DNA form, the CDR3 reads TGCAGTGCTAGTGATCAGGGGATGGCCACTGAAGCTTTCTTT.